The 8 T cell receptor beta chains presented below share a single source sample, sequenced in a study of T cell changes during pregnancy in multiple sclerosis. The assay was immunoSEQ multiplex PCR, and TCRdb's table has in-frame clones only and misses some. The profile covers around 88,000 clones, with approximately 92% appearing a single time and roughly 2.7% taken by the ten largest. Sequenced here: peripheral blood, sampled in the first trimester of pregnancy. The receptors stem from a female donor with multiple sclerosis, enrolled in a pregnancy study.

The rearrangement joins TRBV6-5 to TRBJ1-1, with unresolved D. CDR1 is MNHEY and CDR2 is SVGAGI in the germline V gene. Deletions cut 5 bases from V and 0 bases from J, with 7 bases between. CDR3 length: 13 residues. In DNA, the CDR3 is TGTGCCAGCAGTGCACTGGTGAACACTGAAGCTTTCTTT. Protein product: CASSALVNTEAFF.

The V call is TRBV4-3, the J call TRBJ1-4; a weak D match, TRBD1 (5 bases). Trimming pared 1 base from V and 8 bases from J, leaving 14 bases between. In germline, CDR1 is LGHNA, CDR2 YSLEER. This CDR3 spans 15 amino acids. CDR3 nucleotide sequence: TGCGCCAGCAGCCAAGGCACAGGAACGAACGAAAAACTGTTTTTT. Translated, it gives CASSQGTGTNEKLFF.

The chain has TRBV6-1 and TRBJ2-7, with 8 bases that match TRBD2. After removal of 7 bases from V and 4 bases from J, the junction contained 9 bases not matched to a gene. CDR1 MNHNS and CDR2 SASEGT come from the germline V gene. This CDR3 is built from 14 residues. The CDR3 here is CASIGRATRYEQYF. The CDR3 DNA follows: TGTGCCAGCATCGGGAGGGCTACAAGGTACGAGCAGTACTTC.

The V call is TRBV5-4, the J call TRBJ1-2; 11 nucleotides align to TRBD1. The V and J ends lost 2 bases and 7 bases, in that order; junction bases with no gene match: 10. The germline V gene has CDR1 SGHNT and CDR2 YYREEE (reference sequence). The CDR3 has 16 residues. The CDR3 bases are TGTGCCAGCAGCTTATTTAGGGGACAGGGGGTAGGTGGCTACACCTTC. It is translated as CASSLFRGQGVGGYTF.

The chain has TRBV13 and TRBJ2-7; no clear D gene. Trimming took off 0 bases at V and 7 bases at J, with 7 bases between the two ends. The CDR3 consists of 12 residues. Germline values: CDR1 PRHDT, CDR2 FYEKMQ (reference sequence). The CDR3 DNA reads TGTGCCAGCAGCTTAGGGTTCCAGGAGCAGTACTTC. It translates to CASSLGFQEQYF.

The chain combines TRBV21-1 with TRBJ1-2; no check of the table's D call, TRBD1, against the DNA was made. TRBV21-1 corresponds to a pseudogene. This CDR3 has 16 residues. CDR3 nucleotide sequence: TGTGCCAGCAGCAAGCAGGCAGGTCGGCAGGCCTATGGCTACACCTTC. It codes for CASSKQAGRQAYGYTF.

This sequence joins TRBV29-1 and TRBJ2-1; 8 bases match TRBD2. CDR3 length: 14 amino acids. V lost 7 bases to trimming and J lost 2 bases; unmatched junction nucleotides: 7. Germline CDR1 and CDR2: SQVTM and ANQGSEA. Here the CDR3 reads CSAGSGEPYNEQFF. The CDR3 bases are TGCAGCGCGGGTAGCGGGGAACCCTACAATGAGCAGTTCTTC.

The J gene is TRBJ2-7, the V gene TRBV9; the match to TRBD2 covers 8 bases. V gave up 3 bases and J gave up 5 bases; unmatched junction bases: 13. Germline-derived CDR1 and CDR2 are SGDLS and YYNGEE. The CDR3 extends over 16 amino acids. CDR3 protein: CASSADPRGGFNEQYF. As DNA, the CDR3 is TGTGCCAGCAGCGCCGATCCTCGGGGGGGATTTAACGAGCAGTACTTC.